This TCR beta chain is drawn from a study of blood T cell repertoires in COVID-19. Seattle's enrolled individuals joined amid active infection and were then monitored longitudinally. J lost 5 bases, V lost 8 bases, and 14 bases had no gene match. CDR1 SNHLY and CDR2 FYNNEI come from the germline V gene. This CDR3 has 16 residues. Assay used: immunoSEQ multiplex PCR; TCRdb lists only in-frame clones, some missing. Here the sample spans 150,000 to 200,000 clones, more than 80% being singletons. This TCR derives from a woman aged 40 to 50 with COVID-19, enrolled during active disease. The chain employs TRBV2 and TRBJ2-5; 10 bases align to TRBD1. Sequenced material: peripheral blood. CDR3 DNA: TGTGCCAGCCATTATCCATTGACAGGGGGCGGGGAGACCCAGTACTTC. Translating gives CASHYPLTGGGETQYF.